The clone carrying this T cell receptor (beta chain) has just a few counts. These data come from a study of molecular identifiers for immune sequencing clone quantification. TCRdb analysed the PCR reads with MiXCR anew, one entry per CDR3 protein. The table shows 40,000 to 65,000 distinct CDR3 sequences, with approximately 34% occurring only once. The germline V gene encodes CDR1 SNHLY and CDR2 FYNNEI. Trimming cost V 8 bases and J 5 bases, with 9 bases left between them. This CDR3 is built from 11 residues. This clonotype was sampled from a human donor in good health. Some libraries in this study had Jurkat cell RNA spiked in. V and J are TRBV2 and TRBJ2-5, with D unclear. Sequenced sample: naive CD8+ T cells from blood, with Jurkat cell RNA spiked in. Subset meaning: FACS-sorted CD8+CD4-CCR7+CD45RA+ naive T cells. CDR3 sequence: CASSDLETQYF. CDR3 sequence (DNA): TGTGCCAGCTCGGATTTGGAGACCCAGTACTTC.